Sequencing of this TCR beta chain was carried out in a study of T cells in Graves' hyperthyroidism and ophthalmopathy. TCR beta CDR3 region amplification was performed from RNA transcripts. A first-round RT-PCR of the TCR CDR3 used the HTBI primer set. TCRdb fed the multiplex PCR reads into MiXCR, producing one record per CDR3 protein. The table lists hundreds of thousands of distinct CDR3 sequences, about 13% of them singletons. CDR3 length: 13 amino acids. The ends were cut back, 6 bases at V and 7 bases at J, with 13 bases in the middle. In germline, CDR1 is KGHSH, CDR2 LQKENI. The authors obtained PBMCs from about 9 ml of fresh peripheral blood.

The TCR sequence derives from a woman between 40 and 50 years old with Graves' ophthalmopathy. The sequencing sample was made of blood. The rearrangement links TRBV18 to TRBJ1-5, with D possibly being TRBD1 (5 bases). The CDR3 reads CASSPDEGQPQHF. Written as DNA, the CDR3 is TGTGCCAGCTCCCCTGACGAGGGGCAGCCCCAGCATTTT.